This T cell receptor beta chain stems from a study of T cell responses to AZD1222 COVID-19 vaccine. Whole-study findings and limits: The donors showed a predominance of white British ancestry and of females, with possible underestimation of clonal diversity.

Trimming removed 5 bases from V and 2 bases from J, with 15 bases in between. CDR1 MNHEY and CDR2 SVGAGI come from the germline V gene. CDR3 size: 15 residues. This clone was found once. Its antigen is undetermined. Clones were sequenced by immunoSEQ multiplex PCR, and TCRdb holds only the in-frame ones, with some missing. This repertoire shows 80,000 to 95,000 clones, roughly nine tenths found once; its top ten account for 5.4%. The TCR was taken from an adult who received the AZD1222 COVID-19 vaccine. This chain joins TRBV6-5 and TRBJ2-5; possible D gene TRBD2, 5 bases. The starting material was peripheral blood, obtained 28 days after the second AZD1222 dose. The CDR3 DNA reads TGTGCCAGCAGTCTAAGTGTGCCGGGGCAAGAGACCCAGTACTTC. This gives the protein CASSLSVPGQETQYF.